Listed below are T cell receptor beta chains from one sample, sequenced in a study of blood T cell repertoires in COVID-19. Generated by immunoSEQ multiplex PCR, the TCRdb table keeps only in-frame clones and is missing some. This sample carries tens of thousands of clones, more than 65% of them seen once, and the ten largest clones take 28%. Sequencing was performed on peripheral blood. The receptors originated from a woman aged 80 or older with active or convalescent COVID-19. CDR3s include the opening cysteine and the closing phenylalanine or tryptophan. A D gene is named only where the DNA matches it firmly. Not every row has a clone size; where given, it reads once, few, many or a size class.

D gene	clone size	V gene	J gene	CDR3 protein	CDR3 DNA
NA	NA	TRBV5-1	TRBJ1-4	CASSLGTDIDEKLFF	TGCGCCAGCAGCTTGGGGACTGATATTGACGAAAAACTGTTTTTT
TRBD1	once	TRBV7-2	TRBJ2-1	CASSSKTGSSYNEQFF	TGTGCCAGCAGCTCGAAGACAGGGAGCTCCTACAATGAGCAGTTCTTC
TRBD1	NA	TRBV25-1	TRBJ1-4	CASSEGTGLSYGEKLFF	TGTGCCAGCAGTGAAGGGACAGGGCTGAGTTATGGTGAAAAACTGTTTTTT
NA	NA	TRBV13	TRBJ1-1	CASSLGTNTEAFF	TGTGCCAGCAGCTTGGGCACGAACACTGAAGCTTTCTTT
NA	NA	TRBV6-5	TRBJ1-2	CASSLLGGQDGYTF	TGTGCCAGCAGTCTGTTGGGGGGGCAGGATGGCTACACCTTC
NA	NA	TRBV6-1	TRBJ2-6	CASSEALIPPGHLF	TGTGCCAGCAGTGAAGCGCTGATCCCTCCGGGACATCTTTTC
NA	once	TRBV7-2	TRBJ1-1	CASSQGQSLWGFF	TGTGCCAGCAGTCAGGGACAAAGCTTGTGGGGTTTCTTT
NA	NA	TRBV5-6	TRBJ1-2	CASSLSGVLGYTF	TGTGCCAGCAGCTTGTCCGGGGTTTTAGGCTACACCTTC
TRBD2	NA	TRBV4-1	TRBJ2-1	CASSLSGTSGGFDEQFF	TGCGCCAGCAGCCTTTCTGGGACTAGCGGGGGCTTCGATGAGCAGTTCTTC
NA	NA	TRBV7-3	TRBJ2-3	CASSLSAGAPTDTQYF	TGTGCCAGCAGCTTATCGGCGGGGGCGCCCACAGATACGCAGTATTTT
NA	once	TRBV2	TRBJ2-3	CASSEEAGLSTDTQYF	TGTGCCAGCAGTGAAGAGGCAGGGCTTAGCACAGATACGCAGTATTTT
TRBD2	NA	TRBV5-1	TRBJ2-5	CASSKGLAFQETQYF	TGCGCCAGCAGCAAGGGACTAGCGTTCCAAGAGACCCAGTACTTC
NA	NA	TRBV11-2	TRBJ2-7	CASRPFGLAGDEQYF	TGTGCCAGCAGACCCTTCGGGCTGGCAGGGGACGAGCAGTACTTC
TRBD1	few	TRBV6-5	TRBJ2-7	CASSSGTGRYEQYF	TGTGCCAGCAGTTCCGGGACAGGGAGGTACGAGCAGTACTTC
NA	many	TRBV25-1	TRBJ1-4	CASSDSGATNEKLFF	TGTGCCAGCAGTGACTCGGGGGCAACTAATGAAAAACTGTTTTTT
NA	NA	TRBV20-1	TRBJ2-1	CSASRLANLYNEQFF	TGCAGTGCTAGTAGGCTAGCGAACCTCTACAATGAGCAGTTCTTC
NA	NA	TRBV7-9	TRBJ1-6	CASSLPVNSPLHF	TGTGCCAGCAGCTTACCTGTGAATTCACCCCTCCACTTT
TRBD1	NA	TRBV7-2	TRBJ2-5	CASSAETGVETQYF	TGTGCCAGCAGCGCAGAAACAGGGGTCGAGACCCAGTACTTC
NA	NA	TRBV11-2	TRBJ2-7	CASSLATDAYEQYF	TGTGCCAGCAGCTTAGCTACCGATGCCTACGAGCAGTACTTC
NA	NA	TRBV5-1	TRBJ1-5	CASSLAGNSNQPQHF	TGCGCCAGCAGCTTGGCTGGCAATAGCAATCAGCCCCAGCATTTT
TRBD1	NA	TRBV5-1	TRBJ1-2	CASSLETGANYGYTF	TGCGCCAGCAGCTTGGAAACAGGGGCTAACTATGGCTACACCTTC
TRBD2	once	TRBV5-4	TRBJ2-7	CASSLGLAGTYEQYF	TGTGCCAGCAGCTTGGGGCTAGCGGGCACCTACGAGCAGTACTTC
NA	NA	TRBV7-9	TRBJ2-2	CASCASGAGELFF	TGTGCCAGCTGCGCTTCAGGGGCGGGGGAGCTGTTTTTT
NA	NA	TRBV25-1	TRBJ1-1	CASSEFRNTEAFF	TGTGCCAGCAGTGAATTTAGGAACACTGAAGCTTTCTTT
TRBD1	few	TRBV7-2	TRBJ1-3	CASSMITGAGGNTIYF	TGTGCCAGCAGCATGATCACAGGGGCTGGGGGAAACACCATATATTTT
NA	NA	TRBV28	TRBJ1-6	CASSLSDRGNSPLHF	TGTGCCAGCAGTTTATCGGACCGGGGTAATTCACCCCTCCACTTT
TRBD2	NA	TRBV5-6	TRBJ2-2	CASTRVAGRNTGELFF	TGTGCCAGCACCCGGGTAGCGGGGCGGAACACCGGGGAGCTGTTTTTT
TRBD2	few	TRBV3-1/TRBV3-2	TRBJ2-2	CASSHRGGPANTGELFF	TGTGCCAGCAGCCACCGGGGGGGGCCAGCGAACACCGGGGAGCTGTTTTTT
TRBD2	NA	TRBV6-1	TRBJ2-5	CASSEALRGRSQYF	TGTGCCAGCAGTGAAGCGCTTCGCGGGAGGTCCCAGTACTTC
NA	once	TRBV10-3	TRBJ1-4	CAISSATGDKMEKLFF	TGTGCCATCAGCTCCGCTACCGGGGATAAGATGGAAAAACTGTTTTTT
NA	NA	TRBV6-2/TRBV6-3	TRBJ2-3	CASSFWGRGPSLNTDTQYF	TGTGCCAGCAGTTTTTGGGGCAGGGGCCCCTCATTAAACACAGATACGCAGTATTTT
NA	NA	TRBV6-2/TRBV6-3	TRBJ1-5	CASSYSTGQPQHF	TGTGCCAGCAGTTACTCGACGGGGCAGCCCCAGCATTTT
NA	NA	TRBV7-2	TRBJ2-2	CASSSPGIIRVGELFF	TGTGCCAGCAGCTCCCCGGGGATTATTCGGGTCGGGGAGCTGTTTTTT
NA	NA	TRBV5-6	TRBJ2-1	CASSSQNSYNEQFF	TGTGCCAGCAGCTCCCAGAACTCCTACAATGAGCAGTTCTTC
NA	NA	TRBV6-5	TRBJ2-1	CASSYSTESYNEQFF	TGTGCCAGCAGTTACTCGACAGAGTCCTACAATGAGCAGTTCTTC
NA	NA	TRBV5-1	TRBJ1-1	CASSLAEENTEAFF	TGCGCCAGCAGCTTGGCGGAGGAGAACACTGAAGCTTTCTTT
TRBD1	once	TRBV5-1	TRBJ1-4	CASSSTGIREKLFF	TGCGCCAGCAGCTCGACAGGGATCAGGGAAAAACTGTTTTTT